The rows below give T cell receptor beta chains drawn from one sample of a study of blood T cells in healthy people across ages. TCRdb processed the 5' RACE reads anew with MiXCR; each CDR3 protein has one entry. The sample consists of 1.5 million to 2 million distinct CDR3 sequences, around half of them appearing once. Sequenced material: blood. These receptors all stem from a woman between 35 and 50 years old in good health. The conserved cysteine and the conserved F or W are not part of the CDR3 here. The D gene is left open where the match is weak. Size is stated for part of the rows, as once, few or many counts, or as a class when the clone is expanded.

TRBV7-2	TRBJ2-5	TRBD2	.	ASSLIAGRQETQY
TRBV4-2	TRBJ2-5	TRBD1	once	ASSQRTGAGRNEQY
TRBV11-2	TRBJ2-1	TRBD1	.	AISLRRDRTYGAQF
TRBV18	TRBJ2-5	.	.	ASSPKHPETQY
TRBV20-1	TRBJ2-1	.	few	SATLANEQF
TRBV2	TRBJ2-7	.	.	ASSGDVTYEQY
TRBV27	TRBJ2-1	TRBD2	.	ASSLAASGGSEQF
TRBV11-2	TRBJ2-3	.	.	ASSLGFPGIDTQY
TRBV12-3/TRBV12-4	TRBJ1-2	.	.	ASSLANREANYGYT
TRBV5-1	TRBJ2-5	.	.	ASSLTGTNQETQY
TRBV12-3/TRBV12-4	TRBJ2-3	TRBD1	.	ASSPTGALTDTQY
TRBV28	TRBJ2-3	.	.	ASSSIQDTQY
TRBV9	TRBJ1-4	.	.	ASSVAWGLSEKLF
TRBV12-3/TRBV12-4	TRBJ1-5	.	.	ASSFKGRGNQPQH
TRBV11-2	TRBJ2-1	.	few	ASSSPSTARSTYNEQF
TRBV12-3/TRBV12-4	TRBJ1-5	.	few	ASSWTGDGNQPQH
TRBV7-9	TRBJ2-7	.	.	ASSLNMRGYEQY
TRBV5-1	.	TRBD2	.	ASSLGGTSEETQY
TRBV4-1	TRBJ1-6	.	.	ASSPNGGHSYNSPLH
TRBV20-1	.	TRBD1	.	SATHPGQQNYEQY
TRBV7-2	TRBJ2-5	.	.	ASSVELGYETQY
TRBV16	TRBJ2-1	.	.	ASSQFKGVQF
TRBV10-3	TRBJ2-3	.	few	AISESGRPRPTDTRY
TRBV6-1	TRBJ2-3	.	.	ASSRQALTDTQY
TRBV5-1	TRBJ2-1	TRBD2	.	ASSGGSGGLVDEQF
TRBV14	TRBJ1-2	.	few	ASSGFRRGGGYT
TRBV6-2/TRBV6-3	TRBJ2-2	.	few	ASRREFSTGELF
TRBV5-1	TRBJ2-1	.	.	ASSLGRGADYNEQF
TRBV20-1	TRBJ2-3	.	.	SARGRVPDTQY
TRBV7-2	TRBJ1-5	.	.	ASSVQGPHSNQPQH
TRBV20-1	TRBJ2-3	TRBD2	few	SARTSGDTDTQY
TRBV6-2/TRBV6-3	TRBJ2-3	.	.	ASSYTRRGQRDTQY
TRBV2	TRBJ2-1	TRBD2	few	ASSIRGGSSYNEQF
TRBV20-1	TRBJ2-3	TRBD2	.	SAGTSESTDTQY
TRBV7-9	TRBJ1-4	.	.	ASSDQGRSNEKLF
TRBV5-1	TRBJ2-1	TRBD2	.	ASSLKASGGSTYNEQF
TRBV6-7	TRBJ2-5	TRBD1	few	ASRKPGQGRSYQETQY
TRBV28	TRBJ2-1	.	.	AGSPGLSDEQF
TRBV4-1	TRBJ1-4	.	few	ASSRNDGGGEKLF
TRBV6-6	TRBJ2-4	TRBD1	.	ASSFLQGDQY
TRBV6-2/TRBV6-3	TRBJ1-5	.	.	ASSWSSWADSNQPQH